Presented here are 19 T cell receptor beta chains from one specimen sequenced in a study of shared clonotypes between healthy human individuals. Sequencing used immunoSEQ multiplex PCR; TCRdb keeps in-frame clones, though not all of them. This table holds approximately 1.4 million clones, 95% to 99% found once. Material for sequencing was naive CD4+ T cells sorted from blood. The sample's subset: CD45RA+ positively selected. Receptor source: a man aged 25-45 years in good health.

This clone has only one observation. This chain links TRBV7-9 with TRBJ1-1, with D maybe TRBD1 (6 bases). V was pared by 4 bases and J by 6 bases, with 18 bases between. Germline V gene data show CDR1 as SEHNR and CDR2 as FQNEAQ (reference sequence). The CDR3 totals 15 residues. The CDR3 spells CASSSKIRGSAEAFF. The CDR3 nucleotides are TGTGCCAGCAGCTCCAAAATCAGGGGATCTGCTGAAGCTTTCTTT.

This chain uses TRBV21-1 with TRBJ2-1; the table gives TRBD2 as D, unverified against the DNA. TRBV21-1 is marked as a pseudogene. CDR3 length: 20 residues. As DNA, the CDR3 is TGTGCCAGCAGCACCCCCCGACTAGCGGGCCTCAGACCCCCCTACAATGAGCAGTTCTTC. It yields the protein CASSTPRLAGLRPPYNEQFF.

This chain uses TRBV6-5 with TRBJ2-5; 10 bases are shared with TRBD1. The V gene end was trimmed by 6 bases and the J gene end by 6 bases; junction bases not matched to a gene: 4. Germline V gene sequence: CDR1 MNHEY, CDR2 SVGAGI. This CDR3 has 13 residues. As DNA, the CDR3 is TGTGCCAGCAGGACAGGGGGCTCAAAGACCCAGTACTTC. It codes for CASRTGGSKTQYF.

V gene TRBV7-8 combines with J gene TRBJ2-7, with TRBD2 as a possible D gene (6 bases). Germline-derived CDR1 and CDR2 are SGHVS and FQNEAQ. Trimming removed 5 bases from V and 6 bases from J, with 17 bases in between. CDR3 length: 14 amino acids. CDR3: CASSPLTGVGEQYF. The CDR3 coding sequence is TGTGCCAGCAGCCCTCTTACGGGAGTAGGCGAGCAGTACTTC.

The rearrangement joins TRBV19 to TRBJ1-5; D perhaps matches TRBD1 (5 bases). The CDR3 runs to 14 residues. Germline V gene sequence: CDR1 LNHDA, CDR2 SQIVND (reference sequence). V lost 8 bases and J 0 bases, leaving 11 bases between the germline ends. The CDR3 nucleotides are TGTGCCAGTCACCGTACAGGTAGCAATCAGCCCCAGCATTTT. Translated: CASHRTGSNQPQHF.

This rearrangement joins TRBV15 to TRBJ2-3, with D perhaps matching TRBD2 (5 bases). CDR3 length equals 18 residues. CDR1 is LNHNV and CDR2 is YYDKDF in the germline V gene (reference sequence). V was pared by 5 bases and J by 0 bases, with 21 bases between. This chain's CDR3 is CATSPEAIATLSTDTQYF. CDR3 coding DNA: TGTGCCACCAGCCCAGAGGCGATAGCGACATTAAGCACAGATACGCAGTATTTT. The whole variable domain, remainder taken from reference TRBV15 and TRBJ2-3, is DAMVIQNPRYQVTQFGKPVTLSCSQTLNHNVMYWYQQKSSQAPKLLFHYYDKDFNNEADTPDNFQSRRPNTSFCFLDIRSPGLGDTAMYLCATSPEAIATLSTDTQYFGPGTRLTVL.

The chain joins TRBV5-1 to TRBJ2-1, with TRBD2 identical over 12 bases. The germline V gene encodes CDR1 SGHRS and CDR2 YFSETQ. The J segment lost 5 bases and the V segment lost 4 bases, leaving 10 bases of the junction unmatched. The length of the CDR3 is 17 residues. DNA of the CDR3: TGCGCCAGCAGCACTAGCGGGAGGCGCCTAGAAAACAATGAGCAGTTCTTC. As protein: CASSTSGRRLENNEQFF.

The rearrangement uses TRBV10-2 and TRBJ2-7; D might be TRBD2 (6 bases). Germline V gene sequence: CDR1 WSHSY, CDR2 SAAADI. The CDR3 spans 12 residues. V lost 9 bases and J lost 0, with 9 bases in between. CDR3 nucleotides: TGCGCCAGTAGCGGAGACTCCTACGAGCAGTACTTC. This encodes CASSGDSYEQYF.

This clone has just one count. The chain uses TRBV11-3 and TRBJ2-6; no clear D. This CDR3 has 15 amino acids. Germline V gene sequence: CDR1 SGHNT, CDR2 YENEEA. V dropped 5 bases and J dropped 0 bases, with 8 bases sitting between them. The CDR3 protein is CASSPGVSGANVLTF. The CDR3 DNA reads TGTGCCAGCAGCCCCGGCGTCTCTGGGGCCAACGTCCTGACTTTC.

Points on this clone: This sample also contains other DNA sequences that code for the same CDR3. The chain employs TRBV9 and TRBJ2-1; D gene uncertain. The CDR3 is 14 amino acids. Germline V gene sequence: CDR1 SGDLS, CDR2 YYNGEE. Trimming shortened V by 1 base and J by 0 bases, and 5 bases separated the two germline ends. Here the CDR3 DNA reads TGTGCCAGCAGCGTAACCAGCTCCTACAATGAGCAGTTCTTC. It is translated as CASSVTSSYNEQFF.

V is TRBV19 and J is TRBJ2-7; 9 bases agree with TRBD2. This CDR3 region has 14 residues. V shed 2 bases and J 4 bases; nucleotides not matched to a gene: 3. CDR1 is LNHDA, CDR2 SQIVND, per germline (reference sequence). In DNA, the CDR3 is TGTGCCAGTAGTATACCGGGACTAGCTTACGAGCAGTACTTC. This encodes CASSIPGLAYEQYF. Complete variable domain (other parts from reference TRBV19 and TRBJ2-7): DGGITQSPKYLFRKEGQNVTLSCEQNLNHDAMYWYRQDPGQGLRLIYYSQIVNDFQKGDIAEGYSVSREKKESFPLTVTSAQKNPTAFYLCASSIPGLAYEQYFGPGTRLTVT.

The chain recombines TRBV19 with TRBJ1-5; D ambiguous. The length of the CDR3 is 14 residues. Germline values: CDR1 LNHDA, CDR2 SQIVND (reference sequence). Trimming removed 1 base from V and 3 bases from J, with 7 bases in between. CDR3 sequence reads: CASSIVGVNQPQHF. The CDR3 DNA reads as TGTGCCAGTAGTATAGTTGGGGTCAATCAGCCCCAGCATTTT. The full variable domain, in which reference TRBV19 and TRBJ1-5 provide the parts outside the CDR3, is DGGITQSPKYLFRKEGQNVTLSCEQNLNHDAMYWYRQDPGQGLRLIYYSQIVNDFQKGDIAEGYSVSREKKESFPLTVTSAQKNPTAFYLCASSIVGVNQPQHFGDGTRLSIL.

The CDR3 DNA sequence: TGTGCCAGCAGTCTCCTTGTTAGCGGGACACCCAATGAGCAGTTCTTC. Its translation is CASSLLVSGTPNEQFF. The V call is TRBV27, the J call TRBJ2-1; TRBD2 agrees at 8 bases. Germline V gene data show CDR1 as MNHEY and CDR2 as SMNVEV (reference sequence). This CDR3 is 16 amino acids long. J gave up 6 bases and V 5 bases, and 12 bases lay outside the gene matches.

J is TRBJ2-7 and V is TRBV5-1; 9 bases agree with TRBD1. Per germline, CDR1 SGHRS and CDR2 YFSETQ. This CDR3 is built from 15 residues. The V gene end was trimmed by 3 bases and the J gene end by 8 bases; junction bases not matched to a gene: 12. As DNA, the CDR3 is TGCGCCAGCAGCTCCCTACAGGGGGCGGTAGACAAGCAGTACTTC. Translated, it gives CASSSLQGAVDKQYF.

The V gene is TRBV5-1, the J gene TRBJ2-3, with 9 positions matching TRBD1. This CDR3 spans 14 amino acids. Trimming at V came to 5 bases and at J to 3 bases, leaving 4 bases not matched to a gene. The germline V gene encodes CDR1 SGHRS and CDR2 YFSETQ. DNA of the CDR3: TGCGCCAGCAGTCCACAGGGGGCAACAGATACGCAGTATTTT. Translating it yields CASSPQGATDTQYF.

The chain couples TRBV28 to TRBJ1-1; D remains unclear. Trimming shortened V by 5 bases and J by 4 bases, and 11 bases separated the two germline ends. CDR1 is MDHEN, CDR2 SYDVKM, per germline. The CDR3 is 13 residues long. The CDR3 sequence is CASSQNDFTEAFF. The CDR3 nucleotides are TGTGCCAGCAGTCAGAATGATTTCACTGAAGCTTTCTTT.

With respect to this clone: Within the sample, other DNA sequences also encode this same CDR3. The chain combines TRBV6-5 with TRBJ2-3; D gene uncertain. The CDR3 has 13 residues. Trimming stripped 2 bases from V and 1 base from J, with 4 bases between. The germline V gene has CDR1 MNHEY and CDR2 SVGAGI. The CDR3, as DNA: TGTGCCAGCAGTTACGTAGGCACAGATACGCAGTATTTT. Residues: CASSYVGTDTQYF.

The CDR3 bases are TGTGCCAGCAGCCACCCCCGGGAGGGCCTGCGGTTCTTC. This translates into CASSHPREGLRFF. This chain uses TRBV5-5 with TRBJ2-1; the match to TRBD2 covers 8 bases. With 4 bases clipped from V and 15 bases from J, the junction kept 12 bases outside the gene matches. CDR3 length equals 13 residues. Germline loops: CDR1 SGHKS, CDR2 YYEKEE (reference sequence). Based on the CDR3 plus reference TRBV5-5 and TRBJ2-1, the full variable domain is DAGVTQSPTHLIKTRGQQVTLRCSPISGHKSVSWYQQVLGQGPQFIFQYYEKEERGRGNFPDRFSARQFPNYSSELNVNALLLGDSALYLCASSHPREGLRFFGPGTRLTVL.

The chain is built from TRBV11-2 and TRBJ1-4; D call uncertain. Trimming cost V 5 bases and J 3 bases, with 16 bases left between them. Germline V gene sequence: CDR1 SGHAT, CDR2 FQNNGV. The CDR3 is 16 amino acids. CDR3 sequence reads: CASSPRPHSPNEKLFF. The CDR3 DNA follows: TGTGCCAGCAGCCCTAGACCACACAGTCCTAATGAAAAACTGTTTTTT.